The T cell receptor (beta chain) described here comes from a study of glioma-infiltrating T cells after dendritic cell vaccination. Notes on the study in general: Longer survival after dendritic cell vaccination followed higher pretreatment TIL content. Only a small number of patients had complete blood and tumor samples.

From germline, CDR1 is SEHNR and CDR2 FQNEAQ (reference sequence). The CDR3 sequence is 16 residues long. Time point of the sample: after dendritic cell vaccination, including at tumor progression/relapse. Before vaccination, two weeks after the third vaccination, and at progression, PBMC were collected. Using immunoSEQ multiplex PCR, the repertoire was profiled, and TCRdb retains in-frame clones only, with some absent. Among 80,000 to 95,000 clones listed, around 85% were seen once. Of note for this clone: What it binds is unknown.

Sequencing used blood, obtained after dendritic cell vaccination. The source of this sequence is a human donor with glioblastoma. This chain connects TRBV7-9 to TRBJ2-3; D is possibly TRBD2 (5 bases). The CDR3 DNA reads as TGTGACGCGAGTGGGGTAAGGGAGAGAGGCACAGATACGCAGTATTTT. Translated: CDASGVRERGTDTQYF.